The entry that follows covers one TCR beta chain sequence. The sample originates from a study of graft-versus-host responses after intestinal transplantation. The V gene's germline CDR1 is SEHNR and CDR2 FQNEAQ (reference sequence). The V end was cut by 3 bases, the J end by 8 bases, with 13 bases between. The CDR3 has 13 residues. Assay: immunoSEQ multiplex PCR; the TCRdb copy retains only in-frame clones and omits some. This table holds roughly 80,000 clones, roughly 90% found once. The sample consisted of PBMCs, taken 98 days after intestinal transplantation. The TCR comes from a human patient who received an intestinal transplant, so some T cells may come from the graft donor. This chain links TRBV7-9 with TRBJ1-1; possible D gene TRBD1, 5 bases. This CDR3 is CASSFMSTEEAFF. As DNA, the CDR3 is TGTGCCAGCAGCTTTATGTCGACAGAGGAAGCTTTCTTT.